What follows are 30 T cell receptor beta chains derived from one specimen sequenced in a study of blood T cell repertoires in COVID-19. Assay used: immunoSEQ multiplex PCR; TCRdb lists only in-frame clones, some missing. The sample lists a few hundred thousand clones; roughly 87% were seen once. The sequenced sample was PBMCs or T cells enriched from blood (not recorded which). These receptors came from a woman aged 25 to 45 who had recovered from COVID-19.

This chain uses TRBV2 with TRBJ1-4; weak D call: TRBD1 (5 bases). Germline assignment: CDR1 SNHLY and CDR2 FYNNEI. CDR3 size: 12 residues. Deletions cut 8 bases from V and 3 bases from J, with 7 bases between. CDR3 sequence: CASRGANEKLFF. For the CDR3, the DNA is TGTGCCAGCCGGGGGGCTAATGAAAAACTGTTTTTT.

The chain combines TRBV4-1 with TRBJ2-7; TRBD1 is a possible D gene (6 bases). This CDR3 is built from 14 residues. Germline V gives CDR1 MGHRA, CDR2 YSYEKL. V was clipped by 3 bases and J by 0 bases, with 9 bases between them. The CDR3 region has the DNA TGCGCCAGCAGCCACCGGGACACCTCCTACGAGCAGTACTTC. This gives the protein CASSHRDTSYEQYF.

V usage is TRBV27 and J usage is TRBJ1-1, with D perhaps TRBD1 (5 bases). V lost 8 bases and J lost 3, with 16 bases in between. Germline V lookup: CDR1 MNHEY, CDR2 SMNVEV (reference sequence). The length of the CDR3 is 14 residues. CDR3 region: CASLGQRGYTEAFF. In DNA form, the CDR3 reads TGTGCCAGCCTCGGACAACGAGGTTACACTGAAGCTTTCTTT.

V is TRBV6-5 and J is TRBJ1-6; 10 bases agree with TRBD1. The CDR3 length is 15 residues. Germline V gives CDR1 MNHEY, CDR2 SVGAGI. The J segment lost 11 bases and the V segment lost 6 bases, leaving 10 bases of the junction unmatched. The CDR3 nucleotides are TGTGCCAGCAGACGGGGACAGGGGATCGAGCCACCCCTCCACTTT. Translating it yields CASRRGQGIEPPLHF.

This clone was counted between two and nine times. The chain couples TRBV19 to TRBJ1-6; D uncertain. This CDR3 has 15 residues. V shed 7 bases and J shed 0 bases, with 10 bases lying between them. The germline CDR1 and CDR2 sequences are LNHDA and SQIVND (reference sequence). The CDR3: CASTPGSSYNSPLHF. The CDR3 nucleotides read TGTGCCAGTACCCCGGGGAGCTCCTATAATTCACCCCTCCACTTT.

The chain links TRBV6-5 to TRBJ1-1, with D maybe TRBD1 (5 bases). This CDR3 has 13 amino acids. V lost 6 bases, J lost 7 bases, and 15 bases lay in between. Germline CDR1 and CDR2: MNHEY and SVGAGI. CDR3 bases: TGTGCCAGCAGCCTCGGGGGGGACCGTGAAGCTTTCTTT. It codes for CASSLGGDREAFF.

In its sample, this clone was seen a few times. The chain couples TRBV5-5 to TRBJ1-1, with D maybe TRBD1 (6 bases). The germline V and J ends were trimmed by 0 bases and 2 bases, with 11 bases remaining between them. Germline loops: CDR1 SGHKS, CDR2 YYEKEE (reference sequence). The CDR3 loop spans 15 amino acids. The CDR3 region has the DNA TGTGCCAGCAGCTTGGCCCCACAGGGAAACACTGAAGCTTTCTTT. Its translation is CASSLAPQGNTEAFF.

The DNA of the CDR3 is TGTGCCAGTACCGGGACAGGAGCCTCGGGGCCCCTCCACTTT. This codes for CASTGTGASGPLHF. The V call is TRBV19, the J call TRBJ1-6; 8 bases are a match to TRBD1. With 7 bases clipped from V and 13 bases from J, the junction kept 12 bases outside the gene matches. Germline assignment: CDR1 LNHDA and CDR2 SQIVND (reference sequence). The CDR3 totals 14 residues. Full variable domain (remainder filled in from reference TRBV19 and TRBJ1-6): DGGITQSPKYLFRKEGQNVTLSCEQNLNHDAMYWYRQDPGQGLRLIYYSQIVNDFQKGDIAEGYSVSREKKESFPLTVTSAQKNPTAFYLCASTGTGASGPLHFGNGTRLTVT.

This chain uses TRBV5-5 with TRBJ1-1; D not resolved. Deletions cut 6 bases from V and 12 bases from J, with 21 bases between. The V gene's germline CDR1 is SGHKS and CDR2 YYEKEE (reference sequence). This CDR3 is built from 13 residues. The CDR3 protein is CASNPGPHEGTFF. The CDR3 nucleotides are TGTGCCAGCAACCCCGGGCCCCATGAGGGAACTTTCTTT.

V is TRBV3-1 (or the pseudogene TRBV3-2) and J is TRBJ2-7, with D perhaps matching TRBD1 (6 bases). The CDR3 totals 13 residues. The germline CDR1 and CDR2 sequences are LGHDT and YNNKEL (reference sequence). Trimming shortened V by 3 bases and J by 4 bases, and 10 bases separated the two germline ends. In DNA, the CDR3 is TGTGCCAGCAGCCAGCAGGGGATTTACGAGCAGTACTTC. It encodes CASSQQGIYEQYF.

The CDR3 reads CASSQRGGSGQPQHF. DNA for the CDR3: TGCGCCAGCAGCCAGAGGGGAGGGTCGGGCCAGCCCCAGCATTTT. J is TRBJ1-5 and V is TRBV4-1, with a weak D call TRBD1 (5 bases). Trimming stripped 3 bases from V and 7 bases from J, with 16 bases between. The V gene's germline CDR1 is MGHRA and CDR2 YSYEKL. The CDR3 length is 15 residues.

The chain has TRBV3-1 (or the pseudogene TRBV3-2) and TRBJ2-7; 11 nucleotides match TRBD1. The germline CDR1 and CDR2 sequences are LGHDT and YNNKEL (reference sequence). The length of the CDR3 is 14 residues. V lost 6 bases, J lost 6 bases, and 7 bases stayed unmatched. The CDR3 loop is CASRATGTGGEQYF. The CDR3 nucleotides read TGTGCCAGCAGAGCTACCGGGACAGGGGGCGAGCAGTACTTC.

V and J are TRBV6-5 and TRBJ2-5; a weak D match, TRBD2 (5 bases). V was trimmed by 2 bases and J by 5 bases, leaving 12 bases between them. Germline V gives CDR1 MNHEY, CDR2 SVGAGI. The CDR3 has 14 residues. For the CDR3, the DNA is TGTGCCAGCAGTTACGGTCGGGGAGTGGAGACCCAGTACTTC. Translating it yields CASSYGRGVETQYF.

V gene TRBV6-5 combines with J gene TRBJ1-5, with 7 bases lining up with TRBD1. The CDR3 runs 13 residues. Germline loops: CDR1 MNHEY, CDR2 SVGAGI. Trimming took 8 bases from V and 7 from J; bases not matched to a gene: 8. The CDR3: CASLLTGQQPQHF. In DNA form, the CDR3 reads TGTGCCAGCCTTTTGACAGGGCAACAGCCCCAGCATTTT.

V and J are TRBV9 and TRBJ1-2; maybe TRBD1 (5 bases). Germline V gene sequence: CDR1 SGDLS, CDR2 YYNGEE. The CDR3 sequence is 14 residues long. With 0 bases removed from V and 6 bases from J, the gap between germline ends came to 12 bases. As DNA, the CDR3 is TGTGCCAGCAGCGTAGAATCAGGGTACGATGGCTACACCTTC. The encoded protein is CASSVESGYDGYTF.

The J gene is TRBJ2-7, the V gene TRBV5-4, with D maybe TRBD2 (5 bases). Germline-derived CDR1 and CDR2 are SGHNT and YYREEE (reference sequence). CDR3 length equals 14 residues. V dropped 0 bases and J dropped 3 bases, with 10 bases sitting between them. The CDR3 region has the DNA TGTGCCAGCAGCTTGGCCGACGGACTCTACGAGCAGTACTTC. Residues: CASSLADGLYEQYF. Full variable domain (rest looked up from reference TRBV5-4 and TRBJ2-7): ETGVTQSPTHLIKTRGQQVTLRCSSQSGHNTVSWYQQALGQGPQFIFQYYREEENGRGNFPPRFSGLQFPNYSSELNVNALELDDSALYLCASSLADGLYEQYFGPGTRLTVT.

The J gene is TRBJ2-1, the V gene TRBV5-1; D possibly corresponds to TRBD2 (6 bases). The CDR3 runs 17 residues. Trimming stripped 4 bases from V and 3 bases from J, with 20 bases between. The germline gives CDR1 SGHRS, CDR2 YFSETQ. DNA for the CDR3: TGCGCCAGCAGCCAGGACGGGGTGGCGGGGTACTACAATGAGCAGTTCTTC. Protein sequence: CASSQDGVAGYYNEQFF.

This chain joins TRBV2 and TRBJ1-1; D is uncertain. CDR1 and CDR2 (germline): SNHLY, FYNNEI. V was clipped by 4 bases and J by 6 bases, with 18 bases between them. This CDR3 is built from 15 residues. CDR3 sequence reads: CASSGAGGGYPEAFF. CDR3 nucleotides: TGTGCCAGCAGTGGGGCGGGCGGAGGGTACCCTGAAGCTTTCTTT.

J is TRBJ2-3 and V is TRBV2, with 12 bases that match TRBD2. The CDR3 extends over 16 amino acids. Germline V CDR1 and CDR2: SNHLY, FYNNEI. J gave up 9 bases and V 8 bases, and 15 bases lay outside the gene matches. The DNA of the CDR3 is TGTGCCAGCCTCGGGTTTGCTAGCGGGGGGGTCTCGACGCAGTATTTT. This sequence encodes CASLGFASGGVSTQYF.

The chain links TRBV21-1 to TRBJ2-2; the DNA was not compared with TRBD1, the D call given in the table. TRBV21-1 is described as a pseudogene. The CDR3 length is 15 residues. The CDR3 nucleotides are TGTGCCAGCAGGATACTTTCAGGGGACCCCGGGGAGCTGTTTTTT. Protein sequence: CASRILSGDPGELFF.

The CDR3 is CASSQPGQGMTKNIQYF. CDR3 nucleotide sequence: TGTGCCAGCAGCCAGCCCGGACAGGGGATGACCAAAAACATTCAGTACTTC. The chain combines TRBV7-8 with TRBJ2-4; 9 bases map to TRBD1. Germline CDR1 SGHVS, CDR2 FQNEAQ. The CDR3 is 17 residues long. V was clipped by 5 bases and J by 2 bases; unmatched bases: 10.

The chain uses TRBV12-3 or TRBV12-4 and TRBJ2-7, with 10 bases matching TRBD2. The length of the CDR3 is 13 residues. J gave up 7 bases and V 5 bases, and 5 bases lay outside the gene matches. The CDR3 protein is CASSPGLAWEQYF. CDR3 DNA sequence: TGTGCCAGCAGTCCGGGACTAGCGTGGGAGCAGTACTTC.

The chain recombines TRBV19 with TRBJ1-2, with no clear D. The germline V gene has CDR1 LNHDA and CDR2 SQIVND (reference sequence). CDR3 length equals 14 residues. The V and J ends lost 7 bases and 8 bases respectively, with 20 bases between them. The CDR3 protein is CASTLEVALHGYTF. Here the CDR3 DNA reads TGTGCCAGTACCCTCGAGGTGGCCTTGCACGGCTACACCTTC.

The chain recombines TRBV19 with TRBJ1-2, with a weak D call TRBD1 (5 bases). With 9 bases removed from V and 4 bases from J, the gap between germline ends came to 9 bases. Germline assignment: CDR1 LNHDA and CDR2 SQIVND (reference sequence). The CDR3 has 11 residues. CDR3 sequence reads: CASSGGYGYTF. The CDR3 DNA follows: TGTGCCAGCTCGGGGGGCTATGGCTACACCTTC.

To note about this clone: This sample includes further DNA sequences coding for the same CDR3. The J gene is TRBJ1-1, the V gene TRBV5-4, with TRBD1 as a possible D gene (5 bases). The CDR3 contains 14 residues. Germline-derived CDR1 and CDR2 are SGHNT and YYREEE (reference sequence). Trimming stripped 4 bases from V and 5 bases from J, with 15 bases between. In DNA form, the CDR3 reads TGTGCCAGCAGCCCCGGGCAGGGCAGAACTGAAGCTTTCTTT. Its protein product is CASSPGQGRTEAFF.

V usage is TRBV30 and J usage is TRBJ1-1; a possible D gene is TRBD1 (5 bases). Per the germline V gene, CDR1 is GTSNPN and CDR2 is SVGIG (reference sequence). The length of the CDR3 is 11 residues. V lost 1 base, J lost 11 bases, and 11 bases lay in between. The CDR3 bases are TGTGCCTGGAGTGCGGGACTAGACGCTTTCTTT. This gives the protein CAWSAGLDAFF.

The genes are TRBV10-3 and TRBJ2-2; tentative D call: TRBD1 (6 bases). The CDR3 is 15 amino acids. The germline V gene has CDR1 ENHRY and CDR2 SYGVKD. The germline V and J ends were trimmed by 6 bases and 0 bases, with 11 bases remaining between them. CDR3 protein: CAIRRDIANTGELFF. For the CDR3, the DNA is TGTGCCATCAGGAGGGACATCGCGAACACCGGGGAGCTGTTTTTT.

DNA of the CDR3: TGTGCCAGCAGCTTGACAAACATGAACACTGAAGCTTTCTTT. Encoded protein: CASSLTNMNTEAFF. The chain couples TRBV5-6 to TRBJ1-1; D unresolved. V lost 1 base to trimming and J lost 0 bases, with 7 bases between them. The germline V gene encodes CDR1 SGHDT and CDR2 YYEEEE. This CDR3 has 14 amino acids.

The V call is TRBV6-5, the J call TRBJ1-1; TRBD1 is a possible D gene (5 bases). This CDR3 contains 14 residues. V was cut by 4 bases and J by 1 base, with 10 bases left in between. Germline values: CDR1 MNHEY, CDR2 SVGAGI. For the CDR3, the DNA is TGTGCCAGCAGTTGGTTGGGGGGGAACACTGAAGCTTTCTTT. Translating it yields CASSWLGGNTEAFF.

This sequence joins TRBV6-2 or TRBV6-3 and TRBJ2-5; 10 bases are shared with TRBD2. CDR1 MNHEY and CDR2 SVGEGT come from the germline V gene. Trimming removed 4 bases from V and 2 bases from J; junction bases left unmatched: 1. This CDR3 has 14 residues. In nucleotides, the CDR3 is TGTGCCAGCAGTTTAGCGGGGGGACAAGAGACCCAGTACTTC. Translating it yields CASSLAGGQETQYF.